This T cell receptor (beta chain) was recorded in a study of cytomegalovirus exposure and HLA in healthy donors. Study-wide points: The study labeled 150 to 200 TCR beta chains cytomegalovirus-associated. Some V segments (TRBV6-2 and TRBV6-3 among them) were excluded as indistinguishable. It has been reported that TCR beta sequences accurately predicted the HLA-A and HLA-B alleles of most subjects.

Vbeta (60) and Jbeta (13) primers were used in the PCR. The method was immunoSEQ multiplex PCR; TCRdb's version includes in-frame clones alone and lacks a portion of them. This table holds some 66,000 clones, roughly 80% found once. This CDR3 is 16 amino acids long. Germline assignment: CDR1 LNHDA and CDR2 SQIVND (reference sequence). The V end was cut by 5 bases, the J end by 4 bases, with 20 bases between. A word on this clone: Its cognate antigen is unknown.

The rearrangement joins TRBV19 to TRBJ2-5; perhaps TRBD1 as D (5 bases). The sequenced sample was PBMCs. The receptor was derived from a young woman in good health and CMV-seronegative. The CDR3 spells CASSSGRVGRRETQYF. DNA for the CDR3: TGTGCCAGTAGTTCGGGCAGGGTGGGAAGGAGAGAGACCCAGTACTTC.